This TCR beta chain was sequenced for a study of OX40 agonist ivuxolimab in advanced cancers. Study-wide background: Patients received the agonistic anti-OX40 (CD134) antibody ivuxolimab. Hepatocellular carcinoma, melanoma, renal cell or head and neck cancer affected the dose-escalation patients.

Concerning this clone: No antigen is known for it.

The repertoire was sequenced with immunoSEQ multiplex PCR; TCRdb's copy has only in-frame clones and lacks some. In the table there are approximately 60,000 clones, more than 85% of which are singletons. Study-level points and caveats: Partial responders treated at 0.1-3.0 mg/kg exhibited clonal expansion among the lowest measured. Antigens targeted by the expanded peripheral T cells were not determined.

Germline V gives CDR1 LNHDA, CDR2 SQIVND (reference sequence). This CDR3 has 12 amino acids. V lost 3 bases and J lost 5, with 4 bases in between. The sequence derives from an adult with an advanced solid tumor such as melanoma, head and neck, liver or kidney cancer. The input for sequencing was CD4+ or CD8+ T cells sorted from blood, taken in a trial of the OX40 agonist ivuxolimab. This chain links TRBV19 with TRBJ2-2; no firm D call. The CDR3 sequence is CASSIGTGELFF. CDR3 sequence (DNA): TGTGCCAGTAGTATCGGTACCGGGGAGCTGTTTTTT.